The 16 T cell receptor beta chains below were found in one sample sequenced in a study of CD8 T cells in ankylosing spondylitis. TCRdb re-analysed the 5' RACE reads in MiXCR, keeping a single row per CDR3 protein. The data contain 300,000 to 400,000 distinct CDR3 sequences, approximately 22% of them singletons. The sample taken for sequencing was blood, either unsorted or a sorted T cell fraction (not recorded which). The receptors were sampled from a male donor with ankylosing spondylitis or in good health (not recorded which).

The V gene is TRBV3-1, the J gene TRBJ2-7; maybe TRBD1 (6 bases). The CDR3 length is 14 residues. The ends were cut back, 8 bases at V and 4 bases at J, with 18 bases in the middle. Germline lookup yields CDR1 LGHDT and CDR2 YNNKEL (reference sequence). CDR3 in amino acids: CASGHRDLSYEQYF. The CDR3 coding sequence is TGTGCCAGCGGTCACAGGGACCTCTCGTACGAGCAGTACTTC.

This chain connects TRBV12-3 or TRBV12-4 to TRBJ2-5; D unresolved. The CDR3 has 12 amino acids. V was cut by 3 bases and J by 5 bases, with 7 bases left in between. The CDR3 nucleotides are TGTGCCAGCAGTTTGGCTCGGGAGACCCAGTACTTC. It is translated as CASSLARETQYF.

In its sample, this clonotype was seen a few times. The genes are TRBV6-1 and TRBJ2-1, with 10 bases fitting TRBD2. Germline loops: CDR1 MNHNS, CDR2 SASEGT. This CDR3 region has 17 residues. Trimming removed 6 bases from V and 9 bases from J; junction bases left unmatched: 17. The DNA for the CDR3 is TGTGCCAGCAGGAGAGATCCGAGCGGGGGGGCATGGAGTGAGCAGTTCTTC. Translation gives CASRRDPSGGAWSEQFF.

This clonotype was counted at least ten times. V and J are TRBV7-9 and TRBJ1-1; no reliable D call. Trimming stripped 2 bases from V and 0 bases from J, with 7 bases between. Per the germline V gene, CDR1 is SEHNR and CDR2 is FQNEAQ (reference sequence). This CDR3 has 14 amino acids. The CDR3 coding sequence is TGTGCCAGCAGCTTATCTGCCCTGAACACTGAAGCTTTCTTT. Amino acid sequence: CASSLSALNTEAFF.

The CDR3 sequence is CSARDLRGAEEQYF. The CDR3 DNA reads TGCAGTGCTAGAGATCTCCGGGGGGCGGAAGAGCAGTACTTC. This chain uses TRBV20-1 with TRBJ2-7; possibly TRBD2 for D (7 bases). CDR1 is DFQATT and CDR2 is SNEGSKA in the germline V gene (reference sequence). The germline V and J ends were trimmed by 0 bases and 7 bases, with 16 bases remaining between them. The CDR3 sequence is 14 residues long.

The chain recombines TRBV28 with TRBJ2-1; TRBD2 aligns across 8 bases. Germline V gene lookup returns CDR1 MDHEN and CDR2 SYDVKM. J gave up 5 bases and V 4 bases, and 4 bases lay outside the gene matches. The CDR3 covers 14 residues. The CDR3 is CASSWRGANNEQFF. In DNA form, the CDR3 reads TGTGCCAGCAGTTGGCGGGGGGCAAACAATGAGCAGTTCTTC.

This clonotype appeared a few times. This chain links TRBV6-4 with TRBJ2-1; TRBD2 aligns across 11 bases. This CDR3 has 14 residues. Per the germline V gene, CDR1 is MRHNA and CDR2 is SNTAGT. With 3 bases clipped from V and 5 bases from J, the junction kept 0 bases outside the gene matches. The DNA of the CDR3 is TGTGCCAGCAGTGAGGGACTAGCGGACAATGAGCAGTTCTTC. This encodes CASSEGLADNEQFF.

V usage is TRBV10-3 and J usage is TRBJ2-2; no firm D call. V shed 9 bases and J shed 1 base, with 9 bases lying between them. Germline CDR1 is ENHRY and CDR2 is SYGVKD. This CDR3 comprises 13 residues. DNA for the CDR3: TGTGCCATGCTAGGCCAGAACACCGGGGAGCTGTTTTTT. Encoded protein: CAMLGQNTGELFF.

This sequence joins TRBV13 and TRBJ2-2; 10 bases are shared with TRBD1. The junction had 7 bases not matched to a gene; V was cut back by 5 bases and J by 4 bases. There are 16 residues in the CDR3. Germline CDR1 is PRHDT and CDR2 is FYEKMQ (reference sequence). CDR3 residues: CASSQTGGLGTGELFF. The CDR3 region has the DNA TGTGCCAGCAGCCAGACAGGGGGCCTCGGCACCGGGGAGCTGTTTTTT.

The genes are TRBV7-9 and TRBJ2-7; TRBD1 matches at 7 bases. The CDR3 sequence is 14 residues long. CDR1 SEHNR and CDR2 FQNEAQ come from the germline V gene (reference sequence). The ends lost 5 bases at V and 4 bases at J; junction bases unmatched: 8. CDR3 nucleotides: TGTGCCAGCAGCAACCGGGACAGAAGATACGAGCAGTACTTC. This codes for CASSNRDRRYEQYF.

This clonotype has just a few counts. J is TRBJ2-3 and V is TRBV20-1, with 11 bases identical to TRBD2. Germline-derived CDR1 and CDR2 are DFQATT and SNEGSKA (reference sequence). This CDR3 region has 15 residues. Trimming at V came to 6 bases and at J to 2 bases, leaving 7 bases not matched to a gene. The CDR3 region is CSATLAGVTTDTQYF. The CDR3 DNA reads TGCAGTGCCACACTAGCGGGGGTGACCACAGATACGCAGTATTTT.

This clonotype was found a few times. The chain is built from TRBV19 and TRBJ2-2; 15 bases match TRBD2. The CDR3 consists of 17 residues. The germline gives CDR1 LNHDA, CDR2 SQIVND (reference sequence). Trimming took 5 bases from V and 6 from J; bases not matched to a gene: 7. CDR3 sequence (DNA): TGTGCCAGTAGTCCAGGACTAGCGGGGGGGCGAGCCGGGGAGCTGTTTTTT. Its translation is CASSPGLAGGRAGELFF.

This clonotype was counted only a few times. This chain links TRBV5-5 with TRBJ2-5, with D possibly matching TRBD2 (6 bases). Germline V gene data show CDR1 as SGHKS and CDR2 as YYEKEE (reference sequence). Trimming removed 4 bases at V and 4 bases at J, with 17 bases between. The CDR3 covers 15 residues. The CDR3 DNA reads as TGTGCCAGCAGCCATAGGGAATTCGGGGGAGAGACCCAGTACTTC. This encodes CASSHREFGGETQYF.

V and J are TRBV10-3 and TRBJ2-1; 10 positions match TRBD2. V shed 2 bases and J 7 bases; nucleotides not matched to a gene: 8. The CDR3 totals 16 residues. Germline V gene data show CDR1 as ENHRY and CDR2 as SYGVKD. The CDR3 DNA follows: TGTGCCATCAGTGAGGCCTGGAGCGGGGGGGCAAATGAGCAGTTCTTC. Protein product: CAISEAWSGGANEQFF.

This clonotype was seen a handful of times. The V gene is TRBV12-3 or TRBV12-4, the J gene TRBJ1-2; the D gene is possibly TRBD1 (5 bases). The ends were cut back, 6 bases at V and 8 bases at J, with 13 bases in the middle. CDR3 length: 12 residues. CDR3 sequence (DNA): TGTGCCAGCAGCCCCGGGGCGAGGGGCTACACCTTC. It specifies CASSPGARGYTF.

This clonotype showed up just a few times. The chain couples TRBV7-8 to TRBJ2-1; 11 nucleotides line up with TRBD1. The CDR3 length is 15 residues. V trimming: 5 bases; J trimming: 7 bases; junction bases outside the gene matches: 7. Germline-derived CDR1 and CDR2 are SGHVS and FQNEAQ. The CDR3 sequence is CASSPTGTGGNEQFF. The CDR3 DNA reads as TGTGCCAGCAGCCCAACCGGGACAGGGGGAAATGAGCAGTTCTTC.